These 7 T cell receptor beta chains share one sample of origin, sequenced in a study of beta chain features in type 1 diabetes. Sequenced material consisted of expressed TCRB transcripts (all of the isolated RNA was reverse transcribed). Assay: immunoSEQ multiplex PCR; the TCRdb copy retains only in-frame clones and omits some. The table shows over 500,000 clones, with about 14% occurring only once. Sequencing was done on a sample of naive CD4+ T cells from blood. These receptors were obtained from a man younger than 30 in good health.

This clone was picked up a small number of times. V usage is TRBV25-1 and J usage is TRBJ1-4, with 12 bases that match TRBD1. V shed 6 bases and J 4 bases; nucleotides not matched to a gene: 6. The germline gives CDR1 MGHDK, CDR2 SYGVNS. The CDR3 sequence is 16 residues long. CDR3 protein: CASSPGQGALNEKLFF. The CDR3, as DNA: TGTGCCAGCAGCCCGGGACAGGGGGCCCTTAATGAAAAACTGTTTTTT.

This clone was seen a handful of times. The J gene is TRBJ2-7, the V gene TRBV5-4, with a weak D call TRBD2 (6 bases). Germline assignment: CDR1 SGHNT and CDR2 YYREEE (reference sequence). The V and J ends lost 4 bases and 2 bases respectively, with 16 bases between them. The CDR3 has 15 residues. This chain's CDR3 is CASSLVGGVAYEQYF. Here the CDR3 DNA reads TGTGCCAGCAGCCTGGTTGGCGGGGTGGCCTACGAGCAGTACTTC.

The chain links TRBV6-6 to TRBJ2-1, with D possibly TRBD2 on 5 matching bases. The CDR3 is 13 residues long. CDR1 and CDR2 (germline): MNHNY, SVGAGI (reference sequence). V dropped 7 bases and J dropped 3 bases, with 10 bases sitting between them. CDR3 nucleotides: TGTGCCAGCACCCTGGACTTCTACAATGAGCAGTTCTTC. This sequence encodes CASTLDFYNEQFF.

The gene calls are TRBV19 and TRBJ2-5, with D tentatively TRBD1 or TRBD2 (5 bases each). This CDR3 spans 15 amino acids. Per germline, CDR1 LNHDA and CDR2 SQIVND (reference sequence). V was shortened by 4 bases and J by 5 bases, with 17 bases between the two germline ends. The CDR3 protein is CASSTFRDQRETQYF. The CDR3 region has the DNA TGTGCCAGTAGTACCTTTCGGGACCAGAGGGAGACCCAGTACTTC.

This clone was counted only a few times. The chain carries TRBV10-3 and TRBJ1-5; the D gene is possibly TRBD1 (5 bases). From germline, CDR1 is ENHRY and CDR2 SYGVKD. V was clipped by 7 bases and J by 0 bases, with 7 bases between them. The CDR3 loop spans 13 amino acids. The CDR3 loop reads CAITDSSNQPQHF. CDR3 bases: TGTGCCATCACCGACAGTAGCAATCAGCCCCAGCATTTT.

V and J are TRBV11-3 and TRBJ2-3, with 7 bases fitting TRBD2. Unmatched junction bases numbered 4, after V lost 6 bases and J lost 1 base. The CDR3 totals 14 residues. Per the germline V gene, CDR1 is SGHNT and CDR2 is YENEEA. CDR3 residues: CASSSAGGTDTQYF. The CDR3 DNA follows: TGTGCCAGCAGTTCCGCGGGGGGCACAGATACGCAGTATTTT.

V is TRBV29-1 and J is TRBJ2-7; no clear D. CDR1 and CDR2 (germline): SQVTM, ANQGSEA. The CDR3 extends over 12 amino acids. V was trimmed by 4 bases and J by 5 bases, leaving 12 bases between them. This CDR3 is CSVANFEDEQYF. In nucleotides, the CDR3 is TGCAGCGTTGCGAACTTTGAAGACGAGCAGTACTTC.